The clone carrying this TCR beta chain was seen repeatedly, ten times or more. Method: immunoSEQ multiplex PCR; TCRdb's copy keeps in-frame clones and lacks some. The table has 250,000 or so clones, around three quarters seen once. The data derive from a study of blood T cell repertoires in COVID-19. Germline V gives CDR1 SGHKS, CDR2 YYEKEE (reference sequence). The V and J ends lost 2 bases and 5 bases, in that order; junction bases with no gene match: 6. This CDR3 is 14 amino acids long. Sequencing used peripheral blood. The origin of this receptor is a woman over 75 with acute or convalescent COVID-19. This chain joins TRBV5-5 and TRBJ2-5; 7 positions match TRBD1. CDR3 in amino acids: CASSFPGQAETQYF. CDR3 sequence (DNA): TGTGCCAGCAGCTTCCCCGGACAGGCTGAGACCCAGTACTTC.